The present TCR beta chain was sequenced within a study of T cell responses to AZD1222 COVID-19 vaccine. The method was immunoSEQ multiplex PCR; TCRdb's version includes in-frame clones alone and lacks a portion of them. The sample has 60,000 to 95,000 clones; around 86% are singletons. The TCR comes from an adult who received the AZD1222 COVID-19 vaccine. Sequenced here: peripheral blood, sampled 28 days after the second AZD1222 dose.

Here the CDR3 DNA reads TGTGCCTGGTTCGGGATCCATACAGGGGGGACTGAAGCTTTCTTT. Amino acid sequence: CAWFGIHTGGTEAFF. V is TRBV30 and J is TRBJ1-1; TRBD1 aligns across 8 bases. V shed 5 bases, J shed 5 bases, and the junction held 13 bases outside the gene matches. Per germline, CDR1 GTSNPN and CDR2 SVGIG (reference sequence). The CDR3 is made up of 15 amino acids.